The T cell receptor beta chain under discussion was sequenced for a study of T-cell memory formation after mild COVID-19. Turning to the study itself: TCR clusters were mostly confined to one donor each. Study-wide points: Contracting CD8+ clones were enriched in EMRA, CD4+ mainly in CM and EM.

This clonotype was detected only a few times. The antigen is undetermined. The CDR3 length is 15 residues. Trimming removed 5 bases from V and 0 bases from J, with 14 bases in between. CDR1 and CDR2 (germline): SGHTA, FQGNSA. TCR alpha and TCR beta cDNA libraries carrying sample barcodes and UMIs came from 5'RACE with constant-segment primers. TCRdb called the 5' RACE reads again in MiXCR, with one record for every CDR3 protein. The table shows about 190,000 distinct CDR3 sequences, with 15% to 20% occurring only once. The sample taken for sequencing was PBMCs or a T cell subset sorted from them (not recorded which). The sequence was collected from an adult woman who had mild COVID-19 (a few samples of this study predate the infection). Cell type and time point are not known. The J gene is TRBJ2-7, the V gene TRBV7-2; D is uncertain. Here the CDR3 reads CASSLMAASSYEQYF. The CDR3 nucleotides are TGTGCCAGCAGCCTAATGGCGGCCAGCTCCTACGAGCAGTACTTC.